This is a list of T cell receptor beta chains from one sample in a study of blood T cell repertoires in COVID-19. TCRdb keeps only in-frame clones here, not all; method: immunoSEQ multiplex PCR. The sample carries approximately 170,000 clones, approximately 86% recorded once. Specimen: peripheral blood. The source of these receptors is a man aged 70-80 years with acute or convalescent COVID-19. CDR3s include the opening cysteine and the closing phenylalanine or tryptophan. The order of the fields is J gene, D gene, V gene, clone size, CDR3 DNA, CDR3 protein. The D gene is left open where the match is weak. Where a row states a size, it is once, few, many or the class of an expanded clone; other rows omit it.

TRBJ1-6,-,TRBV28,-,TGTGCCAGCAGTTTACCTATCCACTTT,CASSLPIHF
TRBJ1-1,TRBD1,TRBV19,-,TGTGCCAGTACCCCAGACAGGGTTTATGGTGAAGCTTTCTTT,CASTPDRVYGEAFF
TRBJ2-7,TRBD1,TRBV28,-,TGTGCCAGCAGTTTATTGGGACAGGGTGGCGAGCAGTACTTC,CASSLLGQGGEQYF
TRBJ2-7,-,TRBV27,-,TGTGCCAGCAGTTCGTGGAGGGCCAGGGACGAGCAGTACTTC,CASSSWRARDEQYF
TRBJ1-2,TRBD1,TRBV18,-,TGTGCCAGCTCGCGGATTGCCGACAGGGGGCAGTATGGCTACACCTTC,CASSRIADRGQYGYTF
TRBJ2-7,TRBD1,TRBV28,once,TGTGCCAGCAGTTTACCCCGCCGAACAGGGGCCTACGAGCAGTACTTC,CASSLPRRTGAYEQYF
TRBJ2-7,-,TRBV4-2,-,TGTGCCAGCAGCCAAGATCTGGGACTCGGGGGTATCTACGAGCAGTACTTC,CASSQDLGLGGIYEQYF
TRBJ2-7,TRBD2,TRBV30,-,TGTGCCTGGAGCCTAGCGGGAGCCTACGAGCAGTACTTC,CAWSLAGAYEQYF
TRBJ1-1,-,TRBV5-1,-,TGCGCCAGCAGAGGGCGGGAGAACACTGAAGCTTTCTTT,CASRGRENTEAFF
TRBJ1-3,-,TRBV5-1,-,TGCGCCAGCAGCTTGGGGGACGGGAGCTCTGGAAACACCATATATTTT,CASSLGDGSSGNTIYF
TRBJ2-2,TRBD1,TRBV7-2,once,TGTGCCAGCAGCTTACCTACGACAGGGGCCGTCACCGGGGAGCTGTTTTTT,CASSLPTTGAVTGELFF
TRBJ2-7,-,TRBV5-5,once,TGTGCCAGCAGCTTGGGGCCGGGCTCCTACGAGCAGTACTTC,CASSLGPGSYEQYF
TRBJ1-3,-,TRBV6-5,once,TGTGCCAGCAGTTACTCCACTAATGAACCCGGAAACACCATATATTTT,CASSYSTNEPGNTIYF
TRBJ1-2,-,TRBV5-1,-,TGCGCCAGCAGCTTGTCGGGGGGCGAGTTTGGCTACACCTTC,CASSLSGGEFGYTF
TRBJ1-6,-,TRBV7-2,-,TGTGCCAGCAGCCCTGGGGGCCCGGGATCCTATAATTCACCCCTCCACTTT,CASSPGGPGSYNSPLHF
TRBJ1-2,-,TRBV12-3/TRBV12-4,few,TGTGCCAGCAGTTTAGATGTCGCGTATGGCTACACCTTC,CASSLDVAYGYTF
TRBJ2-5,-,TRBV29-1,-,TGCAGCGCGGTCGGAGCTACCCAAGAGACCCAGTACTTC,CSAVGATQETQYF
TRBJ1-5,-,TRBV29-1,-,TGCAGCGTTGCTTATAGCAATCAGCCCCAGCATTTT,CSVAYSNQPQHF
TRBJ1-1,TRBD1,TRBV5-4,-,TGTGCCAGCAGCTCGGGACAGGGGGCCGTAGCCACTGAAGCTTTCTTT,CASSSGQGAVATEAFF
TRBJ2-2,TRBD2,TRBV29-1,-,TGCAGCGCCGGGGGGGGCACCGGGGAGCTGTTTTTT,CSAGGGTGELFF
TRBJ1-6,-,TRBV28,few,TGTGCCAGCAGAGCCGGCCAGCGGGAGGGTTCACCCCTCCACTTT,CASRAGQREGSPLHF
TRBJ1-4,-,TRBV2,-,TGTGCCACCCACAGGGTCCTTAATGAAAAACTGTTTTTT,CATHRVLNEKLFF
TRBJ2-6,-,TRBV4-2,-,TGTGCCAGCAGCCAAGGTTCTACTGGGGCCAACGTCCTGACTTTC,CASSQGSTGANVLTF
TRBJ2-1,TRBD2,TRBV3-1/TRBV3-2,-,TGTGCCAGCAGCCCCCTAAGCGGGGGGGCTCGGGATGAGCAGTTCTTC,CASSPLSGGARDEQFF
TRBJ1-1,TRBD1,TRBV28,-,TGTGCCAGCCATACCGGGACAGGGGGATCTCGAGCTTTCTTT,CASHTGTGGSRAFF
TRBJ1-2,TRBD1,TRBV2,-,TGTGCCAGCAGTGGGGACAGGGGTGGTTGGTACACCTTC,CASSGDRGGWYTF
TRBJ1-2,TRBD1,TRBV6-2/TRBV6-3,-,TGTGCCAGCAGTTATTTGGGACAGGGGGGCTATGGCTACACCTTC,CASSYLGQGGYGYTF
TRBJ2-1,TRBD1,TRBV5-4,-,TGTGCCAGCAGCTGGGGACAGGGGAATGAGCAGTTCTTC,CASSWGQGNEQFF
TRBJ2-7,TRBD2,TRBV5-1,few,TGCGCCAGCAGCTTGATAGGGACGGGGGGCGAGCAGTACTTC,CASSLIGTGGEQYF
TRBJ1-1,-,TRBV5-1,-,TGCGCCAGCAGCTTGGCCTCAGGGGAGACTGAAGCTTTCTTT,CASSLASGETEAFF
TRBJ1-2,-,TRBV2,-,TGTGCCAGCAGCCCCCAGGGAGGCGCTGGCTACACCTTC,CASSPQGGAGYTF
TRBJ1-6,TRBD1,TRBV14,-,TGTGCCAGCAGCCAGATCGACAGGGATAATTCACCCCTCCACTTT,CASSQIDRDNSPLHF
TRBJ2-7,TRBD1,TRBV5-1,few,TGCGCCAGCAGCCCAGGGACAGGTGGGTCCTACGAGCAGTACTTC,CASSPGTGGSYEQYF
TRBJ1-5,-,TRBV3-1/TRBV3-2,-,TGTGCCAGCAGCCAGGGGGGTGGTGATCAGCCCCAGCATTTT,CASSQGGGDQPQHF
TRBJ2-7,TRBD1,TRBV5-1,-,TGCGCCAGCAGCCCCGGGACAGTCAACGAGCAGTACTTC,CASSPGTVNEQYF
TRBJ1-2,-,TRBV5-1,-,TGCGCCAGCAGCGTGGACAGAGAGCCCTATGGCTACACCTTC,CASSVDREPYGYTF
TRBJ1-2,TRBD1,TRBV10-3,once,TGTGCCATCAGTGAGCCCGACAGGGGCTATGGCTACACCTTC,CAISEPDRGYGYTF
TRBJ1-5,-,TRBV4-1,-,TGCGCCAGCAGCCAAGTCGGTAATCAGCCCCAGCATTTT,CASSQVGNQPQHF
TRBJ1-5,-,TRBV6-5,-,TGTGCCAGCAGGTACACGGGAGCTAGCAATCAGCCCCAGCATTTT,CASRYTGASNQPQHF
TRBJ1-4,TRBD1,TRBV5-1,-,TGCGCCAGCAGCCTAAGGACAGGGATGGGCGAAAAACTGTTTTTT,CASSLRTGMGEKLFF
TRBJ2-5,-,TRBV28,-,TGTGCCAGCAGTTTATGGCCCATAAAGAGGCCTGAGACCCAGTACTTC,CASSLWPIKRPETQYF
TRBJ2-5,TRBD2,TRBV28,-,TGTGCCAGCAGTCCTTGGACTAGACCGCAAGAGACCCAGTACTTC,CASSPWTRPQETQYF
TRBJ2-7,TRBD2,TRBV6-5,-,TGTGCCACCGCGACTAGCGGGAACTACGAGCAGTACTTC,CATATSGNYEQYF
TRBJ1-4,-,TRBV5-8,-,TGTGCCAGCAGCCAGGACGGGGTCTCTGAAAAACTGTTTTTT,CASSQDGVSEKLFF
TRBJ2-7,-,TRBV7-2,-,TGTGCCAGCAGCTTAATCCCAGGTTCCTACGAGCAGTACTTC,CASSLIPGSYEQYF
TRBJ2-5,-,TRBV7-2,-,TGTGCCAGCAGCACGTCACGGGTTGGGTCGGGAGAGACCCAGTACTTC,CASSTSRVGSGETQYF
TRBJ1-5,-,TRBV10-2,once,TGCGCCAGCAAGAGAGGGACATCTAATCAGCCCCAGCATTTT,CASKRGTSNQPQHF
TRBJ1-3,-,TRBV9,-,TGTGCCAGCAGCGCCTCGACAGACTCTGGAAACACCATATATTTT,CASSASTDSGNTIYF
TRBJ2-7,TRBD1,TRBV5-1,once,TGCGCCAGCAGCCCCGCCACAGGGGTCTACGAGCAGTACTTC,CASSPATGVYEQYF
TRBJ2-1,TRBD2,TRBV4-3,-,TGCGCCAGCAGCCAAGATGGTCTCGGGGGGAATGAGCAGTTCTTC,CASSQDGLGGNEQFF
TRBJ2-5,-,TRBV2,-,TGTGCCAGCGAGGGGGGGGACAATGGAGAGACCCAGTACTTC,CASEGGDNGETQYF
TRBJ2-3,-,TRBV5-4,-,TGTGCCAGCGAGAACAGGGTGGGGGACACAGATACGCAGTATTTT,CASENRVGDTDTQYF